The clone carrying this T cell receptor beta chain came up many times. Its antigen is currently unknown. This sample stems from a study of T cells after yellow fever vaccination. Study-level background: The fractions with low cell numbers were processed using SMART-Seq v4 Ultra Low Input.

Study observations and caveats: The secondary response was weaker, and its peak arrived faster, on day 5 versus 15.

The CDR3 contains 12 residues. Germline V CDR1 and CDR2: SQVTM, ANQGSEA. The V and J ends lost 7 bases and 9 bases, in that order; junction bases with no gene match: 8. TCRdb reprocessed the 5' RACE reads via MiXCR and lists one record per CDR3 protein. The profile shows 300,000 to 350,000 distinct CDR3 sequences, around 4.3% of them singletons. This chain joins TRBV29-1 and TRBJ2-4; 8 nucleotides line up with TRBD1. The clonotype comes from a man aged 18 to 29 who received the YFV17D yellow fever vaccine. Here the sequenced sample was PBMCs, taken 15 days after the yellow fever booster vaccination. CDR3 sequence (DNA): TGCAGCGCTCTAGGACAGGGTGCCATTCAGTACTTC. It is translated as CSALGQGAIQYF.